This TCR beta chain was sequenced in a study of OX40 agonist ivuxolimab in advanced cancers. The wider study: Three individuals attained partial responses, comprising one hepatocellular carcinoma case and two cutaneous melanoma cases. Notes on the study in general: Which antigen the expanded peripheral T cells recognized is unknown.

Details on this clone: Its specificity is unknown.

Systemic immunosuppression or a history of autoimmune disease excluded patients. Germline CDR1 SGDLS, CDR2 YYNGEE. Deletions cut 0 bases from V and 9 bases from J, with 13 bases between. The CDR3 is 14 amino acids. Libraries were prepared by immunoSEQ multiplex PCR; TCRdb keeps only in-frame clonotypes and omits some of them. The sample comprises some 60,000 clones, 90% to 95% of which are singletons, and roughly 19% rests with the top ten. The receptor was derived from an adult with an advanced solid tumor such as melanoma, head and neck, liver or kidney cancer. The chain couples TRBV9 to TRBJ2-1; no definite D call. The material was CD4+ or CD8+ T cells sorted from blood, obtained in a trial of the OX40 agonist ivuxolimab. The CDR3 nucleotides read TGTGCCAGCAGCGTAGGAGGTCCCGTAGTTGAGCAGTTCTTC. Translated, it gives CASSVGGPVVEQFF.